Listed below are T cell receptor beta chains from one sample, sequenced in a study of T cells in Graves' hyperthyroidism and ophthalmopathy. TCRdb used MiXCR to reprocess the multiplex PCR reads, holding one entry per CDR3 protein. This sample carries 300,000 to 450,000 distinct CDR3 sequences, about 18% of them seen once, and the ten largest clones take roughly a third. Material for sequencing was blood. These receptor sequences come from a woman between 25 and 40 years old with Graves' hyperthyroidism that later progressed to Graves' ophthalmopathy. Each CDR3 is given with its conserved first and last residue. Fields, in order: clone size, V gene, J gene, D gene, CDR3 protein, CDR3 DNA. A D gene is named only where the DNA matches it firmly. Only part of the rows carry a size: once, few, many, or a class if the clone is expanded.

>many|TRBV7-2|TRBJ1-2|TRBD1
CASSQHPGQGGGYGYTF
TGTGCCAGCAGCCAACACCCGGGACAGGGCGGAGGCTATGGCTACACCTTC
>NA|TRBV12-3/TRBV12-4|TRBJ1-1|NA
CASRLTRPDVNTEAFF
TGTGCCAGCAGACTTACCCGACCGGACGTGAACACTGAAGCTTTCTTT
>many|TRBV24-1|TRBJ2-2|NA
CATSFGGLTGELFF
TGTGCCACCAGTTTTGGGGGGCTGACCGGGGAGCTGTTTTTT
>many|TRBV30|TRBJ2-1|TRBD2
CAWSYGGTAYDEQFF
TGTGCCTGGAGTTACGGGGGGACCGCGTATGATGAGCAGTTCTTC
>many|TRBV12-3/TRBV12-4|TRBJ1-3|NA
CASGKSISGNTIYF
TGTGCCAGCGGAAAGAGTATCTCTGGAAACACCATATATTTT
>many|TRBV11-1|TRBJ2-7|TRBD1
CASSYQAGDRGIYEQYF
TGTGCCAGCAGCTACCAGGCCGGGGACAGGGGAATCTACGAGCAGTACTTC
>NA|TRBV20-1|TRBJ1-1|NA
CSAPEPIEGKGTEAFF
TGCAGTGCTCCCGAGCCTATCGAGGGGAAGGGGACTGAAGCTTTCTTT
>few|TRBV29-1|TRBJ2-7|TRBD1
CSVEEGQGAYEQYF
TGCAGCGTTGAAGAAGGACAGGGGGCCTACGAGCAGTACTTC
>NA|TRBV3-1|TRBJ1-2|NA
CASSPNPGGNYGYTF
TGTGCCAGCAGCCCTAATCCGGGGGGGAACTATGGCTACACCTTC
>NA|TRBV29-1|TRBJ1-2|NA
CSVRTTYGYTF
TGCAGCGTACGTACAACCTATGGCTACACCTTC
>few|TRBV19|TRBJ2-5|TRBD1
CASSARTRGRLQETQYF
TGTGCCAGTAGTGCGAGGACCAGGGGGCGCCTCCAAGAGACCCAGTACTTC
>many|TRBV24-1|TRBJ2-3|TRBD1
CATSAMTGEQPDTQYF
TGTGCCACCAGTGCCATGACAGGGGAACAACCAGATACGCAGTATTTT
>few|TRBV20-1|TRBJ2-7|TRBD1
CSALPSGTGQVKQYF
TGCAGTGCTCTCCCCTCCGGGACAGGCCAGGTGAAGCAGTACTTC
>many|TRBV6-5|TRBJ1-5|NA
CASSYSKAQPQHF
TGTGCCAGCAGTTACTCGAAGGCTCAGCCCCAGCATTTT
>NA|TRBV7-9|TRBJ2-3|NA
CASSLVGLRSTDTQYF
TGTGCCAGCAGCTTAGTAGGTCTACGTAGCACAGATACGCAGTATTTT
>many|TRBV19|TRBJ2-1|NA
CASSINYNEQFF
TGTGCCAGTAGTATCAACTACAATGAGCAGTTCTTC
>few|TRBV6-1|TRBJ2-1|TRBD1
CASSEYGQGWFF
TGTGCCAGCAGTGAATACGGACAGGGATGGTTCTTC
>few|TRBV28|TRBJ2-1|NA
CASSFLEGGLSNEQFF
TGTGCCAGCAGTTTCCTGGAGGGGGGCCTGAGCAATGAGCAGTTCTTC
>NA|TRBV20-1|TRBJ2-5|NA
CSARDLSTELRAQETQYF
TGCAGTGCTAGAGATCTTTCGACAGAACTACGAGCCCAAGAGACCCAGTACTTC
>many|TRBV28|TRBJ2-7|NA
CASRSSYEQYF
TGTGCCAGCAGGAGCTCCTACGAGCAGTACTTC
>few|TRBV4-1|TRBJ2-1|NA
CASSQGFGTYNEQFF
TGCGCCAGCAGCCAAGGTTTCGGGACTTACAATGAGCAGTTCTTC
>NA|TRBV7-8|TRBJ2-7|TRBD2
CASRQQTGTSEEQYF
TGTGCCAGCAGGCAACAAACCGGGACTAGCGAAGAGCAGTACTTC
>NA|TRBV10-1|TRBJ1-3|NA
CASSESWTTMGGNTIYF
TGCGCCAGCAGTGAGTCCTGGACAACCATGGGAGGAAACACCATATATTTT
>many|TRBV20-1|TRBJ1-1|NA
CSARGSTGRNTEAFF
TGCAGTGCTAGAGGCAGTACAGGGAGGAACACTGAAGCTTTCTTT
>many|TRBV7-9|TRBJ2-1|NA
CASRPSGTYNEQFF
TGTGCCAGCAGGCCATCCGGGACATACAATGAGCAGTTCTTC
>few|TRBV5-4|TRBJ2-1|NA
CASRGVGSYNEQFF
TGTGCCAGCAGGGGGGTGGGCTCCTACAATGAGCAGTTCTTC
>many|TRBV6-1|TRBJ2-1|TRBD2
CASRLGLAEVSYNEQFF
TGTGCCAGCAGGCTCGGACTAGCGGAGGTCTCCTACAATGAGCAGTTCTTC
>many|TRBV28|TRBJ2-5|NA
CASSLRWTANQETQYF
TGTGCCAGCAGTTTAAGATGGACAGCTAACCAAGAGACCCAGTACTTC
>NA|TRBV7-7|TRBJ2-3|NA
CASSSRLRAANPDTQYF
TGTGCTAGCAGCTCCCGCCTCCGGGCGGCGAACCCAGATACGCAGTATTTT
>NA|TRBV20-1|TRBJ2-3|NA
CSGGRSTDTQYF
TGCAGTGGGGGGCGGTCGACAGATACGCAGTATTTT
>few|TRBV6-4|TRBJ1-5|NA
CASSDTGRVAYSNQPQHF
TGTGCCAGCAGTGATACTGGCAGGGTCGCCTATAGCAATCAGCCCCAGCATTTT
>many|TRBV30|TRBJ2-7|TRBD1
CARRTGYPYEQYF
TGTGCCCGACGGACAGGGTACCCGTACGAGCAGTACTTC
>NA|TRBV5-4|TRBJ2-1|TRBD2
CASSSAFGTSDYNEQFF
TGTGCCAGCAGCTCGGCTTTTGGGACTAGCGACTACAATGAGCAGTTCTTC
>many|TRBV2|TRBJ2-1|TRBD1
CASSETGGGPSIEQFF
TGTGCCAGCAGCGAGACAGGGGGGGGCCCCAGTATTGAGCAGTTCTTC
>NA|TRBV28|TRBJ1-3|TRBD1
CASSFRDRGLHTIYF
TGTGCCAGCAGTTTCCGGGACAGGGGATTGCACACCATATATTTT